This note documents a single T cell receptor beta chain sequence. This entry is derived from a study of blood T cell repertoires in COVID-19. The overall study: Samples representing acute and convalescent COVID-19 were sourced from the United States, Italy and Spain.

The method was immunoSEQ multiplex PCR; TCRdb's version includes in-frame clones alone and lacks a portion of them. Among about 120,000 clones, roughly 80% were seen once, and the ten largest hold over 6.5%. The specimen was peripheral blood. This TCR derives from a human donor in a cohort sampled during active COVID-19.

The CDR3, as DNA: TGCGCCAGCAGCTTGCGGCAGGGCACCTACAATGAGCAGTTCTTC. Protein sequence: CASSLRQGTYNEQFF. V gene TRBV5-1 combines with J gene TRBJ2-1; D might be TRBD1 (5 bases). Germline V gene lookup returns CDR1 SGHRS and CDR2 YFSETQ. The ends were cut back, 1 base at V and 2 bases at J, with 10 bases in the middle. The CDR3 is made up of 15 amino acids.